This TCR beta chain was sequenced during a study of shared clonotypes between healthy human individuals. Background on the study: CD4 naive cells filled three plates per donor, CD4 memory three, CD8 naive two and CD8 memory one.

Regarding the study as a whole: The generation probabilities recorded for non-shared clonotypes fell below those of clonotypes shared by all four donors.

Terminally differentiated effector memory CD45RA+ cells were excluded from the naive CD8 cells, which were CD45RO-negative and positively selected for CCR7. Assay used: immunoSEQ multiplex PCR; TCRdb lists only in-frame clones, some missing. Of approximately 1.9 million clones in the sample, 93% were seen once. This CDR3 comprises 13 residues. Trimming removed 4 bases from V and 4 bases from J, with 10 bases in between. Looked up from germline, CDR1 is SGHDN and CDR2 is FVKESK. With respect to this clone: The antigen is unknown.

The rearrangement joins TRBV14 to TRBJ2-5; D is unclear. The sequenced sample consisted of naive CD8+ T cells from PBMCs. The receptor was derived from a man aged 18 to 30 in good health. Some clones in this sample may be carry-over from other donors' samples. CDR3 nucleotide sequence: TGTGCCAGCAGCCCCCCTTGGGGAGAGACCCAGTACTTC. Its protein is CASSPPWGETQYF.